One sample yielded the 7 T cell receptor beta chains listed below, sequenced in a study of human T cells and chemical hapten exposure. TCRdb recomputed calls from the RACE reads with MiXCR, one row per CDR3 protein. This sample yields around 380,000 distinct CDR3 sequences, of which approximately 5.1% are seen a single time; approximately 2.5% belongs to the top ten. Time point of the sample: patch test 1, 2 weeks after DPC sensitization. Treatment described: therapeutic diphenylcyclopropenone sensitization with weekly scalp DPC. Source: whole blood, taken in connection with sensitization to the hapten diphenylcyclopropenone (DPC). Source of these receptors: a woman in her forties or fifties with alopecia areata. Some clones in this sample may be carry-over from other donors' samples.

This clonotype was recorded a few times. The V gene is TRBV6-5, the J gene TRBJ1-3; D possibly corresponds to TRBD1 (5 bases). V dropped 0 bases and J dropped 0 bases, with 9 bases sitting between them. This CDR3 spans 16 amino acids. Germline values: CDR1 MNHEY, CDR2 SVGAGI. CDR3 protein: CASSYSEGYSGNTIYF. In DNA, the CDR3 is TGTGCCAGCAGTTACTCCGAGGGGTACTCTGGAAACACCATATATTTT.

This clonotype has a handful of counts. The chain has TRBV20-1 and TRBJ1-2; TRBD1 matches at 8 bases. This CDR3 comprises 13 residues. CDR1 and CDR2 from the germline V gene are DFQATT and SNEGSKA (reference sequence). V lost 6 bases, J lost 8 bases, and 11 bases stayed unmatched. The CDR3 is CSARVGQGIGYTF. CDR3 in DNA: TGCAGTGCCCGTGTCGGACAGGGCATCGGCTACACCTTC.

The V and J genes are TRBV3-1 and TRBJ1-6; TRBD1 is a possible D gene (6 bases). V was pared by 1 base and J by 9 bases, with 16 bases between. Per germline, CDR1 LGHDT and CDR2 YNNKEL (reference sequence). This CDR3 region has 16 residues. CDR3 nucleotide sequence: TGTGCCAGCAGCCAAGCGGGGGCAGGGGATGTTTCACCCCTCCACTTT. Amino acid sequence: CASSQAGAGDVSPLHF.

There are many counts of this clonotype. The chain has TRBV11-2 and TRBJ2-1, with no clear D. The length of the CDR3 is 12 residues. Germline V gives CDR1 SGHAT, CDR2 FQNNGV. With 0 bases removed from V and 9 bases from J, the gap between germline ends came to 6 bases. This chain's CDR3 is CASSLDWTEQFF. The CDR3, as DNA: TGTGCCAGCAGCTTAGATTGGACTGAGCAGTTCTTC.

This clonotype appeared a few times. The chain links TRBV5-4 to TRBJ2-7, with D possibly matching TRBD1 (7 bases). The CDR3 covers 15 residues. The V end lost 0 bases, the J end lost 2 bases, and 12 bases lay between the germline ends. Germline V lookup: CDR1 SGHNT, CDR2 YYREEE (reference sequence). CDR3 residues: CASSLEPGGTYEQYF. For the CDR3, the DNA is TGTGCCAGCAGCTTGGAACCAGGGGGGACCTACGAGCAGTACTTC.

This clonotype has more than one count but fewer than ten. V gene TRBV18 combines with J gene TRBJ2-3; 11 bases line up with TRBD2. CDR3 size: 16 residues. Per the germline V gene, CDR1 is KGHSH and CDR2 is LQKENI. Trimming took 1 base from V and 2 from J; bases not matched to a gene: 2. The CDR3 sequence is CASSPQTSGITDTQYF. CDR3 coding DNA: TGTGCCAGCTCACCACAGACTAGCGGGATCACAGATACGCAGTATTTT.

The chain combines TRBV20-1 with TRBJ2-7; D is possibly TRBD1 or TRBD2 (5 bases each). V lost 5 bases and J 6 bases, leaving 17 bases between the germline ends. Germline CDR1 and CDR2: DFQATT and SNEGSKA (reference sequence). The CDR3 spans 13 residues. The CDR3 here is CSAGPRGRAEQYF. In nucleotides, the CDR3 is TGCAGTGCTGGACCGAGGGGAAGGGCCGAGCAGTACTTC.